Sequencing of this TCR beta chain was carried out in a study of blood T cell repertoires in COVID-19. Clones were sequenced by immunoSEQ multiplex PCR, and TCRdb holds only the in-frame ones, with some missing. Counted here are about 370,000 clones, around 87% occurring once; the ten biggest clones make up roughly 10%. Germline CDR1 WSHSY, CDR2 SAAADI. The CDR3 covers 14 residues. V lost 5 bases to trimming and J lost 8 bases; unmatched junction nucleotides: 8. This clonotype was sampled from a woman in her 30s with COVID-19, enrolled during active disease. V and J are TRBV10-2 and TRBJ1-5; 8 bases fit TRBD1. The material sequenced was peripheral blood. Here the CDR3 reads CASSQAGGWEPQHF. The CDR3 DNA is TGCGCCAGCAGTCAGGCAGGGGGCTGGGAGCCCCAGCATTTT.